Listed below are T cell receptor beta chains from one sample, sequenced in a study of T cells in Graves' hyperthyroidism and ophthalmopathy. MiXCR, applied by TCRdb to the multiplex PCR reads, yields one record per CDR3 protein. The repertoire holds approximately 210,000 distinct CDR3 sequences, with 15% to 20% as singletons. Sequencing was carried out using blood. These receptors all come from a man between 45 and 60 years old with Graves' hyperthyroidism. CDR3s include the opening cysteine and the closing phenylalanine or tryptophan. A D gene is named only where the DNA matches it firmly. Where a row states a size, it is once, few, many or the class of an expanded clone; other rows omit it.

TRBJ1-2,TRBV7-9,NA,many,TGTGCCAGCAGCCCGGCCGCATATTATGGCTACACCTTC,CASSPAAYYGYTF
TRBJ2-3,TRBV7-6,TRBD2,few,TGTGCCAGCAGCTTAGCCGTAGCGGGAGTCGCAGATACGCAGTATTTT,CASSLAVAGVADTQYF
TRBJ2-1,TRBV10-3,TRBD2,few,TGTGCCATCAGTGAGACCGCGACTAGCGGGGCATCTGTGCAGTTCTTC,CAISETATSGASVQFF
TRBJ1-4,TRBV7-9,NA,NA,TGTGCCAGCAGCTTGTGGCGGGGATCGGGTAATGAAAAACTGTTTTTT,CASSLWRGSGNEKLFF
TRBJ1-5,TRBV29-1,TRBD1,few,TGCAGCGTGAGGGGACAGGGTCCTCGGGGGCCCCAGCATTTT,CSVRGQGPRGPQHF
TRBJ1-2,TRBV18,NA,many,TGTGCCAGCTCACCATCTAGGGGGGACTATGGCTACACCTTC,CASSPSRGDYGYTF
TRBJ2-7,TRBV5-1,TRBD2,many,TGCGCCAGCAGCTTAGGACTAGCGGGGTCCCCCTACGAGCAGTACTTC,CASSLGLAGSPYEQYF
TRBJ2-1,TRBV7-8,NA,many,TGTGCCAGCAGCTTATTTGGTGGGAGCTACAATGAGCAGTTCTTC,CASSLFGGSYNEQFF
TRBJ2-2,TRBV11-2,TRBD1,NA,TGCGCCAGCAGCTTGGGACAGGGGTACGGGGAGCTGTTTTTT,CASSLGQGYGELFF
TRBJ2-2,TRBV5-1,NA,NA,TGCTCCAGCAGCTTTGGAGAAGCCGGCACCGGGGAGCTGTTTTTT,CSSSFGEAGTGELFF
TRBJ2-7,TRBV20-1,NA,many,TGCAGTGCGTCTGGTTTGGGTGACGAGCAGTACTTC,CSASGLGDEQYF
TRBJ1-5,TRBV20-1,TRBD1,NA,TGCAGTGCCGAGACAGGGTCTTCCAATCAGCCCCAGCATTTT,CSAETGSSNQPQHF
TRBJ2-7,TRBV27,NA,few,TGTGCCAGCAGTTTTTCAACGGGACGGGGCGAGCAGTACTTC,CASSFSTGRGEQYF
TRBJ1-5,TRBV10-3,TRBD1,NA,TGTGCCATCAGTGAAGACAGGGGAAGTCAGCCCCAGCATTTT,CAISEDRGSQPQHF